The clone carrying this T cell receptor (beta chain) came up many times. Its matching antigen is unknown. It was RNA transcripts that yielded the amplified TCR beta CDR3 regions. The HTBI primer set served for first-round RT-PCR of the TCR CDR3. In TCRdb, the multiplex PCR reads were re-called with MiXCR into one record per CDR3 protein. The sample has about 110,000 distinct CDR3 sequences; 16% are singletons. This sample was included in a study of T cells in Graves' hyperthyroidism and ophthalmopathy. The CDR3 is 18 residues long. V gave up 0 bases and J gave up 3 bases; unmatched junction bases: 8. CDR1 and CDR2 (germline): SGDLS, YYNGEE. The study, taken as a whole, reports: Ophthalmopathy was separated from stable hyperthyroidism by a 13 V-J model.

Newly diagnosed hyperthyroidism, duration under 2 months, in patients aged 18 to 65. The PBMCs studied were ones that came from 9 to 10 ml fresh peripheral blood. The clonotype was recovered from a woman aged 45 to 65 with Graves' hyperthyroidism. The gene calls are TRBV9 and TRBJ2-3, with TRBD2 matching over 12 bases. Sequencing input: blood. DNA of the CDR3: TGTGCCAGCAGCGTAGCCCGCCGGACTAGCGGGATGACAGATACGCAGTATTTT. Residues: CASSVARRTSGMTDTQYF.